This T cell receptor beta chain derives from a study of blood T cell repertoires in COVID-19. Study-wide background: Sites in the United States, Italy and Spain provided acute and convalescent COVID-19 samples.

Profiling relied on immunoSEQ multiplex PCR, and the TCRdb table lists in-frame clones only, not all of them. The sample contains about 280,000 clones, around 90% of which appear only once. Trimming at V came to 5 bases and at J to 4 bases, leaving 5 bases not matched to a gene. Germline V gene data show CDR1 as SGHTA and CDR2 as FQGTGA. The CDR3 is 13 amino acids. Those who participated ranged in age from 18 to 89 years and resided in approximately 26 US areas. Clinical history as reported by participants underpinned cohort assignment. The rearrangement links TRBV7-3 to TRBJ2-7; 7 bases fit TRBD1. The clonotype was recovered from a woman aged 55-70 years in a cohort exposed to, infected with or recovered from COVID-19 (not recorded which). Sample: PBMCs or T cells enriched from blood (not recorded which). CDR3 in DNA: TGTGCCAGCAGCCCCCAGACAGGGTACGAGCAGTACTTC. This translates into CASSPQTGYEQYF.